A selection of T cell receptor beta chains follows, all from one sample in a study of Graves' ophthalmopathy and Graves' hyperthyroidism. Each CDR3 protein gets one entry after TCRdb re-called the multiplex PCR reads with MiXCR. Of a few hundred thousand distinct CDR3 sequences detected, just under 40% appear once; the ten largest clones hold 3.5% to 4.5%. Material: peripheral blood or thyroid tissue (not recorded which). These TCRs come from an adult man with Graves' hyperthyroidism. The CDR3 runs from the conserved cysteine through the conserved F or W. Fields, in order: V gene, clone size, J gene, D gene, CDR3 DNA, CDR3 protein. D genes are given only for firm matches. Part of the rows lack a size; the others show once, few, many or a class for expanded clones.

TRBV20-1,.,TRBJ2-5,.,TGCAGTGCTATCTTGACAGGCCAAGAGACCCAGTACTTC,CSAILTGQETQYF
TRBV19,.,TRBJ2-7,TRBD1,TGTGCCAGTAGTATAGAGGACAGGCTTTCCTACGAGCAGTACTTC,CASSIEDRLSYEQYF
TRBV20-1,many,TRBJ1-1,.,TGCAGTGCTAGAGGAGAGGGAGGGATATTGGGTACTGAAGCTTTCTTT,CSARGEGGILGTEAFF
TRBV6-6,many,TRBJ2-7,TRBD2,TGTGCCAGCAGTTACGATGGCGGGAGCAGCTACGAGCAGTACTTC,CASSYDGGSSYEQYF
TRBV7-3,many,TRBJ1-1,.,TGTGCCAGCAGCTTAACTGCCGGACAGAACACTGAAGCTTTCTTT,CASSLTAGQNTEAFF
TRBV19,.,TRBJ2-5,.,TGTGCCAGTAGCTCATACGGGACCAGAGAGACCCAGTACTTC,CASSSYGTRETQYF
TRBV12-3/TRBV12-4,.,TRBJ1-5,.,TGTGCCAGCAGTCCCGCAATCGATGCTAGCAATCGGCCCCAGCATTTT,CASSPAIDASNRPQHF
TRBV6-5,many,TRBJ2-6,TRBD1,TGTGCCAGCAGCTGGGACAGGTCTGGGGCCAACGTCCTGACTTTC,CASSWDRSGANVLTF
TRBV14,.,TRBJ2-1,.,TGTGCCAGCAGCCAAGATCAGGTTTACAATGAGCAGTTCTTC,CASSQDQVYNEQFF
TRBV2,.,TRBJ2-7,TRBD2,TGTGCCAGCAGTGGACTAGCGGGAGTGTCCCACGAGCAGTACTTC,CASSGLAGVSHEQYF
TRBV24-1,.,TRBJ2-5,TRBD1,TGTGCCACCAGTGCTGGGGGACAGGGCCAAGAGACCCAGTACTTC,CATSAGGQGQETQYF
TRBV20-1,.,TRBJ1-1,.,TGCAGTGCTAGACCAAAACGGACGAACACTGAAGCTTTCTTT,CSARPKRTNTEAFF
TRBV5-6,once,TRBJ2-5,TRBD1,TGTGCCAGCAGCTTGGAAGGGACAGGGGATGGTGAGACCCAGTACTTC,CASSLEGTGDGETQYF
TRBV6-5,few,TRBJ2-5,.,TGTGCCAGCAGTTACCGGGCACCGGGGGCCCAAGAGACCCAGTACTTC,CASSYRAPGAQETQYF
TRBV7-8,.,TRBJ2-7,.,TGTGCCAGCAGCAGAGCGGCGATACACTACGAGCAGTACTTC,CASSRAAIHYEQYF
TRBV19,many,TRBJ1-4,.,TGTGCCAGTAGTATCGGTGGATTGAATGAAAAACTGTTTTTT,CASSIGGLNEKLFF
TRBV15,.,TRBJ2-2,TRBD2,TGTGCCACCAGCAGAGATCGGACTAGCGGGGGGCTGTTTTTT,CATSRDRTSGGLFF
TRBV7-9,.,TRBJ1-1,TRBD1,TGTGCCAGCAGCTCGCGGACAGGGAGGAATGGATTGAACACTGAAGCTTTCTTT,CASSSRTGRNGLNTEAFF
TRBV12-3/TRBV12-4,many,TRBJ2-5,.,TGTGCCAGCAGTTTAGGGCCGGGGGAGGAGACCCAGTACTTC,CASSLGPGEETQYF
TRBV2,.,TRBJ2-5,.,TGTGCCAGCAGGTTGGGGCGGGAGACCCAGTACTTC,CASRLGRETQYF
TRBV2,.,TRBJ2-5,.,TGTGCCAGCAGTGAAGGGGGCGGGAAGACCCAGTACTTC,CASSEGGGKTQYF
TRBV10-3,.,TRBJ2-7,TRBD2,TGTGCCAGCTCACCTAAACAACTAGCGGCGAACTCCTACGAGCAGTACTTC,CASSPKQLAANSYEQYF
TRBV25-1,few,TRBJ2-5,.,TGTGCCAGCAGCTTTCTCGGGAGCCAAGAGACCCAGTACTTC,CASSFLGSQETQYF
TRBV30,few,TRBJ1-4,.,TGTGCCTGGAGTGATGAAAAACTGTTTTTT,CAWSDEKLFF
TRBV9,many,TRBJ1-6,.,TGTGCCAGCAGCGTAGGGCAGGATAATTCACCCCTCCACTTT,CASSVGQDNSPLHF
TRBV10-3,many,TRBJ2-7,.,TGTGCCATCGGTACAGGGCCACCCTACGAGCAGTACTTC,CAIGTGPPYEQYF
TRBV29-1,.,TRBJ2-5,.,TGCAGCGTGGGGTCCGTACTCCAAGAGACCCAGTACTTC,CSVGSVLQETQYF
TRBV7-6,.,TRBJ2-7,.,TGTGCCAGCAGCTTATCCCCGGGACTTTCCGAGCAGTACTTC,CASSLSPGLSEQYF